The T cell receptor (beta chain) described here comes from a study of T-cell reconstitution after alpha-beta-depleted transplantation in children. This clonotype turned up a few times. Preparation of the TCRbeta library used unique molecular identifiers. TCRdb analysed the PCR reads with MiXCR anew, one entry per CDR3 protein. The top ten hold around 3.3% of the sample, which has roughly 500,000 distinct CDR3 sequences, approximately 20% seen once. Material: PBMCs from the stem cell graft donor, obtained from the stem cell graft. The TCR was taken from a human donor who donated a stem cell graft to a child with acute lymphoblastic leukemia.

The CDR3 sequence is CSAKPDRGLAGLNTGELFF. The CDR3 coding sequence is TGCAGTGCCAAGCCAGATAGGGGACTAGCGGGGCTGAACACCGGGGAGCTGTTTTTT. This rearrangement joins TRBV20-1 to TRBJ2-2; TRBD2 matches 13 bases. V dropped 6 bases and J dropped 1; count of bases not matched to a gene: 14. The CDR3 contains 19 residues. The germline V gene encodes CDR1 DFQATT and CDR2 SNEGSKA (reference sequence).